The subject of this entry is one T cell receptor (beta chain). In the study's own analysis: For nucleated cells, counts were estimated from reference gene primer amplification. The data were produced by immunoSEQ multiplex PCR, yet TCRdb's version contains in-frame clones alone and is incomplete. That table furnishes V, J and clone size, whereas the DNA furnished D and trimming. Seen here are about 100,000 clones, under 90% observed once, and the top ten hold around 13%. V lost 4 bases and J lost 0, with 12 bases in between. The length of the CDR3 is 16 residues. Germline V gene lookup returns CDR1 ENHRY and CDR2 SYGVKD. This specimen comes from a study of blood T cell repertoires in COVID-19.

Sequenced material: peripheral blood. This sequence was found in a human donor in a cohort sampled during active COVID-19. This chain uses TRBV10-3 with TRBJ2-2, with D possibly being TRBD1 (5 bases). The CDR3 DNA sequence: TGTGCCATCAGTGTTTCAGGGTTATCGAACACCGGGGAGCTGTTTTTT. As protein: CAISVSGLSNTGELFF.